This TCR beta chain was recovered during a study of blood T cells in healthy people across ages. Study-wide results and caveats: The fall in TCR beta diversity per million T cells was roughly linear with age.

A note on this clonotype: No antigen is known for it.

A second PCR of roughly 7 to 11 cycles used a sample-barcoded 5' primer and a J-beta primer mix. From each sample, at least 2.5 million paired-end reads containing CDR3 were obtained. A single record per CDR3 protein comes from TCRdb applying MiXCR to the 5' RACE reads. Of around 1.5 million distinct CDR3 sequences in the sample, about 40% were seen once. Every sample had a minimum of 6.5 million PBMCs isolated. The junction had 13 bases not matched to a gene; V was cut back by 2 bases and J by 8 bases. CDR3 length: 16 amino acids. The germline V gene has CDR1 SGHDT and CDR2 YYEEEE. The sequencing sample was made of blood. The source is a woman under 30 in good health. The rearrangement joins TRBV5-6 to TRBJ2-1; TRBD2 aligns across 7 bases. The CDR3, as DNA: TGTGCCAGCAGCTTCGGACTAGTGGGGGGGTTGGATGAGCAGTTCTTC. It encodes CASSFGLVGGLDEQFF.